Listed below are T cell receptor beta chains from one sample, sequenced in a study of human T cells and chemical hapten exposure. Via MiXCR, TCRdb re-called the RACE reads, giving one row per CDR3 protein. The sample consists of approximately 52,000 distinct CDR3 sequences, approximately 9.9% of them appearing once. The material sequenced was whole blood, taken in connection with sensitization to the hapten diphenylcyclopropenone (DPC). These receptors were taken from a woman in her forties with alopecia areata. Some clones in this sample may be carry-over from other donors' samples. The CDR3 runs from the conserved cysteine through the conserved F or W. Fields, in order: J gene, clone size, D gene, V gene, CDR3 DNA, CDR3 protein. The D gene is left open where the match is weak. Not every row has a clone size; where given, it reads once, few, many or a size class.

J gene: TRBJ2-3; clone size: many; D gene: TRBD2; V gene: TRBV20-1; CDR3 DNA: TGCAGTGCCACGACTAGCGGCACAGATACGCAGTATTTT; CDR3 protein: CSATTSGTDTQYF
J gene: TRBJ1-5; clone size: few; D gene: NA; V gene: TRBV5-5; CDR3 DNA: TGTGCCAGCAGCCCGGGGCAGTCTAATCAGCCCCAGCATTTT; CDR3 protein: CASSPGQSNQPQHF
J gene: TRBJ2-3; clone size: NA; D gene: TRBD1; V gene: TRBV7-2; CDR3 DNA: TGTGCCAGCAGCCCGACAGGGGGCAGCACAGATACGCAGTATTTT; CDR3 protein: CASSPTGGSTDTQYF
J gene: TRBJ2-1; clone size: NA; D gene: TRBD2; V gene: TRBV6-2/TRBV6-3; CDR3 DNA: TGTGCCAGCAGCCCACGACTAGCGGGGGGGGGTGAGCAGTTCTTC; CDR3 protein: CASSPRLAGGGEQFF
J gene: TRBJ2-7; clone size: NA; D gene: TRBD1; V gene: TRBV20-1; CDR3 DNA: TGCAGTGCCGCCCGACAGGGAAGGACCTACGAGCAGTACTTC; CDR3 protein: CSAARQGRTYEQYF
J gene: TRBJ2-2; clone size: few; D gene: TRBD1; V gene: TRBV11-2; CDR3 DNA: TGTGCCAGCAGCTTAGGACAGGGCCCCGGGGAGCTGTTTTTT; CDR3 protein: CASSLGQGPGELFF
J gene: TRBJ2-3; clone size: NA; D gene: NA; V gene: TRBV6-6; CDR3 DNA: TGTGCCAGCACCCCAAGGGTAGATACGCAGTATTTT; CDR3 protein: CASTPRVDTQYF
J gene: TRBJ2-2; clone size: many; D gene: NA; V gene: TRBV5-1; CDR3 DNA: TGCGCCAGCAGCTGGGTAGCGCCTACGAACACCGGGGAGCTGTTTTTT; CDR3 protein: CASSWVAPTNTGELFF
J gene: TRBJ2-3; clone size: many; D gene: TRBD2; V gene: TRBV29-1; CDR3 DNA: TGCAGCGTTGAAGATCTCGTCGGACTAGCGGGGCCGTCAGGTACGCAGTATTTT; CDR3 protein: CSVEDLVGLAGPSGTQYF
J gene: TRBJ2-1; clone size: few; D gene: NA; V gene: TRBV4-3; CDR3 DNA: TGCGCCAGCAGCCAAGAAAACTACCCCACGGAGCAGTTCTTC; CDR3 protein: CASSQENYPTEQFF
J gene: TRBJ1-2; clone size: many; D gene: NA; V gene: TRBV9; CDR3 DNA: TGTGCCAGCAGCGCTTTGGAGAGCTATGGCTACACCTTC; CDR3 protein: CASSALESYGYTF
J gene: TRBJ2-3; clone size: many; D gene: NA; V gene: TRBV29-1; CDR3 DNA: TGCAGCGTCGTACTAGGGGCTAAAGATACGCAGTATTTT; CDR3 protein: CSVVLGAKDTQYF
J gene: TRBJ1-1; clone size: many; D gene: TRBD1; V gene: TRBV10-1; CDR3 DNA: TGCGCCAGCAGAGCGGACAGGGGGCTGAACACTGAAGCTTTCTTT; CDR3 protein: CASRADRGLNTEAFF
J gene: TRBJ2-3; clone size: many; D gene: NA; V gene: TRBV7-2; CDR3 DNA: TGTGCCAGCAGCTTAGTCGGAGTGGGACTGCAGTATTTT; CDR3 protein: CASSLVGVGLQYF
J gene: TRBJ1-2; clone size: few; D gene: NA; V gene: TRBV7-8; CDR3 DNA: TGTGCCAGCAGCCCCAACAGTCCCGGGGGCTATGGCTACACCTTC; CDR3 protein: CASSPNSPGGYGYTF
J gene: TRBJ1-2; clone size: NA; D gene: NA; V gene: TRBV7-2; CDR3 DNA: TGTGCCAGCAGCGTCTACAGGACAAGAAATGGAGGCTACACCTTC; CDR3 protein: CASSVYRTRNGGYTF
J gene: TRBJ1-1; clone size: many; D gene: TRBD1; V gene: TRBV7-6; CDR3 DNA: TGTGCCAGCAGCCCCCGGGACAGGGGATTCCGAACTGAAGCTTTCTTT; CDR3 protein: CASSPRDRGFRTEAFF
J gene: TRBJ2-5; clone size: few; D gene: TRBD1; V gene: TRBV7-6; CDR3 DNA: TGTGCCAGCAGCTCCCCGGGACAGGGGGCCCAAGAGACCCAGTACTTC; CDR3 protein: CASSSPGQGAQETQYF
J gene: TRBJ2-1; clone size: many; D gene: NA; V gene: TRBV27; CDR3 DNA: TGTGCCAGCAGTTTTTCCTGGGACGAGCAGTTCTTC; CDR3 protein: CASSFSWDEQFF
J gene: TRBJ2-1; clone size: few; D gene: NA; V gene: TRBV4-2; CDR3 DNA: TGTGCCAGCAGCCCCTCCTACATTGGGAATGAGCAGTTCTTC; CDR3 protein: CASSPSYIGNEQFF
J gene: TRBJ1-5; clone size: many; D gene: TRBD1; V gene: TRBV11-2; CDR3 DNA: TGTGCCAGCAGCTTGGGAAACAGGGGAGGGAATCAGCCCCAGCATTTT; CDR3 protein: CASSLGNRGGNQPQHF
J gene: TRBJ2-1; clone size: NA; D gene: TRBD2; V gene: TRBV29-1; CDR3 DNA: TGCAGCGTGGGGGGGGTGGATGAGCAGTTCTTC; CDR3 protein: CSVGGVDEQFF
J gene: TRBJ1-1; clone size: NA; D gene: NA; V gene: TRBV5-4; CDR3 DNA: TGTGCCAGCAGCTCCGGCGCCAGGGTGAACACTGAAGCTTTCTTT; CDR3 protein: CASSSGARVNTEAFF
J gene: TRBJ2-1; clone size: many; D gene: NA; V gene: TRBV6-2/TRBV6-3; CDR3 DNA: TGTGCCAGCAGTCAGGGACTGAGCTCCTACAATGAGCAGTTCTTC; CDR3 protein: CASSQGLSSYNEQFF